This T cell receptor (beta chain) appears in the sequencing data of a study of human T cells and chemical hapten exposure. General observations from the study: Correlating positively with patch test score were the PT1 expanded TCR counts.

TCRdb redid the calling of the RACE reads with MiXCR, one entry per CDR3 protein. The sample has over 150,000 distinct CDR3 sequences; about a quarter are singletons. Time point noted: patch test 3, about 24 weeks after DPC sensitization. Documented treatment: therapeutic diphenylcyclopropenone sensitization with weekly scalp DPC. In this sample, this clonotype turned up a few times. The antigen remains undetermined. This TCR was sampled from a woman aged 18-30 years with alopecia areata. Some clones in this sample may be carry-over from other donors' samples. The sequenced sample was whole blood, obtained in connection with sensitization to the hapten diphenylcyclopropenone (DPC).

CDR3 sequence: CSATTGVTQYF. CDR3 in DNA: TGCAGTGCCACAACGGGAGTGACCCAGTACTTC. The chain carries TRBV20-1 and TRBJ2-5; D is perhaps TRBD2 (6 bases). The CDR3 has 11 residues. V shed 6 bases and J shed 7 bases, with 12 bases lying between them. Per the germline V gene, CDR1 is DFQATT and CDR2 is SNEGSKA (reference sequence).